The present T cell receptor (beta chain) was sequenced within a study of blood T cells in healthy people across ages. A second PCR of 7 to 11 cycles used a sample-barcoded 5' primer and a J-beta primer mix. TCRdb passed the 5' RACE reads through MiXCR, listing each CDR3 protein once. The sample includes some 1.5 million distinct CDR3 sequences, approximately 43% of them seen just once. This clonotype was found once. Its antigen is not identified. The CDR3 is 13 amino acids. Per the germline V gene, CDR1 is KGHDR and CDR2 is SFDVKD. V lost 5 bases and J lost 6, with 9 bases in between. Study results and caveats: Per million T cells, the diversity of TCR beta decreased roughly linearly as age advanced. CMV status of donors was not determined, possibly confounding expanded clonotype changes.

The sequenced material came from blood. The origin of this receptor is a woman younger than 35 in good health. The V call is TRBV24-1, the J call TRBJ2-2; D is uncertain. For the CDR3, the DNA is TGTGCCACCAGTGCCCTGACCTCCGGGGAGCTGTTTTTT. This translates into CATSALTSGELFF.